This T cell receptor beta chain stems from a study of CD8 T cells in ankylosing spondylitis. 5'-RACE, quantitative and with molecular barcodes, yielded the TCR beta libraries. MiXCR, run by TCRdb on the 5' RACE reads, gives a single entry per CDR3 protein. The sample gives about 160,000 distinct CDR3 sequences, about 42% of which show up once; approximately 14% is in the top ten. This CDR3 is built from 13 residues. Trimming took 0 bases from V and 8 from J, leaving 10 bases between them. Germline V gene lookup returns CDR1 MDHEN and CDR2 SYDVKM. General study findings and limits: Certain motif variants had earlier appeared in reactive arthritis synovial fluid and blood.

On this clonotype: Its antigen is unidentified.

What was sequenced was synovial fluid, either unsorted or a sorted T cell fraction (not recorded which). The chain employs TRBV28 and TRBJ1-1, with TRBD1 as a possible D gene (6 bases). The TCR originated in a male donor with ankylosing spondylitis. The CDR3 spells CASSLWVTGEAFF. CDR3 in DNA: TGTGCCAGCAGTTTATGGGTGACAGGAGAAGCTTTCTTT.